Shown below are 14 T cell receptor beta chains from a single sample sequenced in a study of cytotoxic CD8 clonotypes in ibrutinib-treated CLL. Repertoires were generated with immunoSEQ multiplex PCR, while TCRdb's copy carries only in-frame clones and drops some. The repertoire consists of roughly 54,000 clones, with around 52% occurring once and the leading ten covering 25% to 30%. The sequenced sample was PBMCs, obtained after 24 months of ibrutinib treatment. These receptors all stem from a human donor with chronic lymphocytic leukemia.

The V gene is TRBV29-1, the J gene TRBJ2-1; tentative D call: TRBD2 (7 bases). Germline lookup yields CDR1 SQVTM and CDR2 ANQGSEA. V was clipped by 7 bases and J by 2 bases, with 21 bases between them. The CDR3 covers 16 residues. CDR3 loop: CSAEGGLGGTYNEQFF. CDR3 in DNA: TGCAGCGCCGAGGGTGGACTAGGGGGAACCTACAATGAGCAGTTCTTC.

The chain couples TRBV6-1 to TRBJ1-4, with D perhaps TRBD1 (6 bases). The CDR3 covers 14 residues. V was shortened by 6 bases and J by 5 bases, with 13 bases between the two germline ends. Germline values: CDR1 MNHNS, CDR2 SASEGT. CDR3 nucleotide sequence: TGTGCCAGCAGACCCAGGGGCTTAAATGAAAAACTGTTTTTT. Encoded protein: CASRPRGLNEKLFF.

The chain links TRBV2 to TRBJ1-1; a possible D gene is TRBD1 (6 bases). Germline V gene lookup returns CDR1 SNHLY and CDR2 FYNNEI. The V end was cut by 1 base, the J end by 8 bases, with 14 bases between. The CDR3 runs to 14 residues. The CDR3, as DNA: TGTGCCAGCAGTGAAGGGGGGCCCAGGGAAGAAGCTTTCTTT. It yields the protein CASSEGGPREEAFF.

In nucleotides, the CDR3 is TGCAGTGCTAGTCGGGCAGGGCGGCAGTTCTTC. Its translation: CSASRAGRQFF. The chain joins TRBV20-1 to TRBJ2-1; possible D gene TRBD1, 5 bases. V dropped 3 bases and J dropped 12 bases, with 12 bases sitting between them. Germline V gene sequence: CDR1 DFQATT, CDR2 SNEGSKA (reference sequence). CDR3 size: 11 residues.

In its sample, this clone was seen a few times. The gene calls are TRBV7-9 and TRBJ1-1, with a tentative D call TRBD1 (5 bases). Germline assignment: CDR1 SEHNR and CDR2 FQNEAQ (reference sequence). This CDR3 has 14 amino acids. V was clipped by 7 bases and J by 0 bases, with 12 bases between them. In DNA form, the CDR3 reads TGTGCCAGCATCCCGGAGGGGATGAACACTGAAGCTTTCTTT. Translated: CASIPEGMNTEAFF.

The chain combines TRBV6-5 with TRBJ2-7; D gene ambiguous. Deletions cut 6 bases from V and 3 bases from J, with 12 bases between. This CDR3 is 13 amino acids long. CDR1 and CDR2 (germline): MNHEY, SVGAGI. CDR3 nucleotide sequence: TGTGCCAGCAGCCCCCCAATCCGCTACGAGCAGTACTTC. Translated: CASSPPIRYEQYF.

The DNA of the CDR3 is TGTGCCAGCGGAAGGGGTGGCTATGGCTACACCTTC. As protein: CASGRGGYGYTF. J is TRBJ1-2 and V is TRBV5-4; weak D call: TRBD1 (5 bases). Germline lookup yields CDR1 SGHNT and CDR2 YYREEE (reference sequence). This CDR3 has 12 amino acids. Trimming stripped 7 bases from V and 4 bases from J, with 11 bases between.

The rearrangement joins TRBV2 to TRBJ2-7; D possibly corresponds to TRBD2 (6 bases). The CDR3 length is 14 residues. In germline, CDR1 is SNHLY, CDR2 FYNNEI. The V end was cut by 3 bases, the J end by 0 bases, with 9 bases between. This CDR3 is CASSDGTGSYEQYF. As DNA, the CDR3 is TGTGCCAGCAGTGACGGGACTGGCTCCTACGAGCAGTACTTC.

This clone was found a few times. The chain uses TRBV5-6 and TRBJ1-6; TRBD1 matches at 8 bases. Germline CDR1 and CDR2: SGHDT and YYEEEE. The CDR3 extends over 16 amino acids. The J segment lost 4 bases and the V segment lost 3 bases, leaving 6 bases of the junction unmatched. Here the CDR3 reads CASSYRGSFYNSPLHF. The DNA for the CDR3 is TGTGCCAGCAGCTACAGGGGGTCTTTTTATAATTCACCCCTCCACTTT.

The chain combines TRBV5-1 with TRBJ2-1; D not resolved. Trimming took off 1 base at V and 0 bases at J, with 5 bases between the two ends. Looked up from germline, CDR1 is SGHRS and CDR2 is YFSETQ. The CDR3 has 14 residues. CDR3 sequence reads: CASSLQDSYNEQFF. The CDR3 nucleotides are TGCGCCAGCAGCTTGCAGGACTCCTACAATGAGCAGTTCTTC.

This clone was detected only a few times. The chain has TRBV11-3 and TRBJ1-6; weak D call: TRBD1 (5 bases). Germline V gene data show CDR1 as SGHNT and CDR2 as YENEEA. V was trimmed by 0 bases and J by 10 bases, leaving 7 bases between them. This CDR3 comprises 13 residues. CDR3 sequence reads: CASSLDGASPLHF. The CDR3 DNA reads as TGTGCCAGCAGCTTAGATGGGGCATCACCCCTCCACTTT.

This clone was picked up many times. V and J are TRBV2 and TRBJ1-4, with D unresolved. From germline, CDR1 is SNHLY and CDR2 FYNNEI. V lost 1 base and J 10 bases, leaving 4 bases between the germline ends. This CDR3 is 11 amino acids long. The CDR3 nucleotides are TGTGCCAGCAGTGAAGGGGGAAAACTGTTTTTT. It is translated as CASSEGGKLFF. Full variable domain (rest looked up from reference TRBV2 and TRBJ1-4): EPEVTQTPSHQVTQMGQEVILRCVPISNHLYFYWYRQILGQKVEFLVSFYNNEISEKSEIFDDQFSVERPDGSNFTLKIRSTKLEDSAMYFCASSEGGKLFFGSGTQLSVL.

In its sample, this clone was seen a few times. The chain links TRBV5-6 to TRBJ2-1, with D perhaps being TRBD1 or TRBD2 (5 bases each). Germline V gene sequence: CDR1 SGHDT, CDR2 YYEEEE. The V end lost 1 base, the J end lost 0 bases, and 11 bases lay between the germline ends. The CDR3 has 16 residues. CDR3 sequence reads: CASSLLGESSYNEQFF. The CDR3 nucleotides are TGTGCCAGCAGCTTGCTGGGGGAGAGCTCCTACAATGAGCAGTTCTTC. Using reference TRBV5-6 and TRBJ2-1 for the parts outside the CDR3, the full variable domain is DAGVTQSPTHLIKTRGQQVTLRCSPKSGHDTVSWYQQALGQGPQFIFQYYEEEERQRGNFPDRFSGHQFPNYSSELNVNALLLGDSALYLCASSLLGESSYNEQFFGPGTRLTVL.

This chain connects TRBV4-2 to TRBJ1-6; 8 bases are a match to TRBD1. The CDR3 has 15 amino acids. CDR1 is LGHNA, CDR2 YNFKEQ, per germline. Losses at the gene ends were 5 bases for V and 8 bases for J; bases not matched to a gene: 8. The CDR3 is CASSGSGTGHSPLHF. The CDR3, as DNA: TGTGCCAGCAGCGGCTCCGGGACAGGTCATTCACCCCTCCACTTT.